The clone carrying this T cell receptor (beta chain) is a singleton in its sample. At one end, the junction sequence differs from germline, possibly due to a read error. Treatment given: randomized to nivolumab then ipilimumab (arm A) or the reverse (arm B). None of the patients previously received DNA-damaging chemotherapy. Sorted cells were live CD3+CD8+, lacking CD19 and CD56, from PBMCs. This CDR3 contains 14 residues. Germline CDR1 is SGDLS and CDR2 is YYNGEE. Profiling relied on immunoSEQ multiplex PCR, and the TCRdb table lists in-frame clones only, not all of them. The sample includes about 14,000 clones, roughly 82% seen only once; the top ten take 27%. This specimen comes from a study of sequential checkpoint blockade in melanoma. Study-level information: Patients were randomized 1:1 to nivolumab-then-ipilimumab or ipilimumab-then-nivolumab first-line.

The chain couples TRBV9 to TRBJ1-2; a possible D gene is TRBD1 (6 bases). The sequence was collected from a human donor with melanoma. Sample: CD8+ T cells sorted from blood (inferred from file names), taken from a patient given nivolumab and ipilimumab in sequence. CDR3: CAGSTGHSNYGYTF. DNA for the CDR3: TGTGCCGGCAGCACGGGACACTCTAACTATGGCTACACCTTC. Using reference TRBV9 and TRBJ1-2 for the parts outside the CDR3, the full variable domain is DSGVTQTPKHLITATGQRVTLRCSPRSGDLSVYWYQQSLDQGLQFLIQYYNGEERAKGNILERFSAQQFPDLHSELNLSSLELGDSALYFCAGSTGHSNYGYTFGSGTRLTVV.